The rows below give T cell receptor beta chains drawn from one sample of a study of regulatory T cells in long-lasting Graves disease. One entry per CDR3 protein results from TCRdb running MiXCR on the multiplex PCR reads. The data hold more than 300,000 distinct CDR3 sequences, with roughly 10% observed a single time. This same sample was also taken into another study, of T cells in Graves' hyperthyroidism and ophthalmopathy.

Sequenced material: peripheral blood mononuclear cells (PBMCs), taken at new diagnosis, from a patient treated with antithyroid drugs. The receptors derive from a woman aged 18 to 35 with Graves disease. The CDR3 runs from the conserved cysteine through the conserved F or W. Fields, in order: V gene, D gene, J gene, clone size, CDR3 DNA, CDR3 protein. The D gene is left open where the match is weak. Where a row states a size, it is once, few, many or the class of an expanded clone; other rows omit it.

v_gene: TRBV12-3/TRBV12-4
d_gene: TRBD1
j_gene: TRBJ2-4
abundance: few
CDR3nt: TGTGCCAGCAGTCGCGGACAGGAAAACACTCAGTACTTC
CDR3aa: CASSRGQENTQYF

v_gene: TRBV29-1
d_gene: TRBD1
j_gene: TRBJ2-1
abundance: many
CDR3nt: TGCAGCGTTGGAGGACAGGGTTTTCGCGATGAGCAGTTCTTC
CDR3aa: CSVGGQGFRDEQFF

v_gene: TRBV6-2/TRBV6-3
d_gene: TRBD1
j_gene: TRBJ1-4
abundance: few
CDR3nt: TGTGCCATCCGAACGACAGGGGATGAAAAACTGTTTTTT
CDR3aa: CAIRTTGDEKLFF

v_gene: TRBV7-3
d_gene: TRBD2
j_gene: TRBJ2-2
abundance: many
CDR3nt: TGTGCCAGCAGCCCAACTAGCGGGGGGTCGAACACCGGGGAGCTGTTTTTT
CDR3aa: CASSPTSGGSNTGELFF

v_gene: TRBV7-2
d_gene: -
j_gene: TRBJ2-4
abundance: many
CDR3nt: TGTGCCAGCAGCTTAGACGGCGGATTAGCCAAAAACATTCAGTACTTC
CDR3aa: CASSLDGGLAKNIQYF

v_gene: TRBV2
d_gene: -
j_gene: TRBJ2-5
abundance: many
CDR3nt: TGTGCCAGCAGTGAATTTGAACGGATCGGGAAGACCCAGTACTTC
CDR3aa: CASSEFERIGKTQYF

v_gene: TRBV10-3
d_gene: -
j_gene: TRBJ2-3
abundance: many
CDR3nt: TGTGCCATCAGACAACCGGGACGACGGACAGATACGCAGTATTTT
CDR3aa: CAIRQPGRRTDTQYF

v_gene: TRBV7-2
d_gene: TRBD1
j_gene: TRBJ1-2
abundance: many
CDR3nt: TGTGCCAGCAGTCGGGGGACAGGGGCCTATGGCTACACCTTC
CDR3aa: CASSRGTGAYGYTF

v_gene: TRBV6-2/TRBV6-3
d_gene: -
j_gene: TRBJ2-2
abundance: few
CDR3nt: TGTGCCAGCAGTTACCTACTTTGGACGATTCAGAACACCGGGGAGCTGTTTTTT
CDR3aa: CASSYLLWTIQNTGELFF

v_gene: TRBV28
d_gene: -
j_gene: TRBJ2-1
abundance: many
CDR3nt: TGTGCCAGCAGGTCGGGAGAAGCGGTCAGCAATGAGCAGTTCTTC
CDR3aa: CASRSGEAVSNEQFF

v_gene: TRBV6-1
d_gene: -
j_gene: TRBJ1-1
abundance: many
CDR3nt: TGTGCCAGCAGTCTCCTGGGACGTCTGAACACTGAAGCTTTCTTT
CDR3aa: CASSLLGRLNTEAFF

v_gene: TRBV7-6
d_gene: -
j_gene: TRBJ2-3
abundance: many
CDR3nt: TGTGCCAGCAGCCCTGGGACCCTGACGGGCGATACGCAGTATTTT
CDR3aa: CASSPGTLTGDTQYF

v_gene: TRBV19
d_gene: -
j_gene: TRBJ2-1
abundance: -
CDR3nt: TGTGCCAGTAGTGTGCTGTGGGGGCGAAAAAGACCTTACAATGAGCAGTTCTTC
CDR3aa: CASSVLWGRKRPYNEQFF

v_gene: TRBV29-1
d_gene: -
j_gene: TRBJ1-1
abundance: -
CDR3nt: TGCAGCGTTTCTAGTCTGAACACTGAAGCTTTCTTT
CDR3aa: CSVSSLNTEAFF